Described below is a single TCR beta chain sequence and its context. No antigen is known for it. These data are taken from a study of cytomegalovirus exposure and HLA in healthy donors. The PCR made use of 60 Vbeta and 13 Jbeta primers. Produced via immunoSEQ multiplex PCR; TCRdb's table is partial and in-frame only. This table has some 150,000 clones, 60% to 85% appearing once. General observations from the study: Earlier analysis yielded a pattern in which most TCR beta V segments were productive about 90% or about 30% of the time.

The length of the CDR3 is 17 residues. J lost 3 bases, V lost 4 bases, and 10 bases had no gene match. CDR1 SGHRS and CDR2 YFSETQ come from the germline V gene. This clonotype was sampled from a man between 35 and 55 years old in good health and CMV-seropositive. The sequencing input was PBMCs. The chain couples TRBV5-1 to TRBJ2-5; 12 nucleotides match TRBD2. DNA for the CDR3: TGCGCCAGCAGCCCTGCCGGCCCTAGCGGGGGGGAAGAGACCCAGTACTTC. This encodes CASSPAGPSGGEETQYF.